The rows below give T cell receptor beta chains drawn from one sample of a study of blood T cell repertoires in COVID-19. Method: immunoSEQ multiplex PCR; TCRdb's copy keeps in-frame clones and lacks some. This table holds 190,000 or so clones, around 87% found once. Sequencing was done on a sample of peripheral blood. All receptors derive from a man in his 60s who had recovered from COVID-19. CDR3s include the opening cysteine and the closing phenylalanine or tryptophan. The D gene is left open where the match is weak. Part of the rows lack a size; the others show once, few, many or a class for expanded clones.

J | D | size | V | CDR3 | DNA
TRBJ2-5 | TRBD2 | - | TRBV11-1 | CASSLSRREDSETQYF | TGTGCCAGCAGCCTCTCTCGGCGGGAGGACTCAGAGACCCAGTACTTC
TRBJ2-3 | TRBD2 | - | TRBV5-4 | CASSSGGAGTDTQYF | TGTGCCAGCAGCTCGGGGGGAGCGGGCACAGATACGCAGTATTTT
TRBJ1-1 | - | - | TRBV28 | CASRPGGDSGGAFF | TGTGCCAGCAGACCGGGGGGGGACTCCGGTGGAGCTTTCTTT
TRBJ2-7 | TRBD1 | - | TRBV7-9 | CASSFPGQGSYEQYF | TGTGCCAGCAGCTTTCCGGGACAGGGCTCCTACGAGCAGTACTTC
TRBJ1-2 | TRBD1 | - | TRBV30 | CAQGQPNYGYTF | TGTGCCCAGGGACAGCCTAACTATGGCTACACCTTC
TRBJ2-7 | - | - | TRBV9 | CASSVSTDPYEQYF | TGTGCCAGCAGCGTCTCGACAGACCCCTACGAGCAGTACTTC
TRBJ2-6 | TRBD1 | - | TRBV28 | CAGGTGASGANVLTF | TGTGCCGGAGGGACAGGGGCCTCTGGGGCCAACGTCCTGACTTTC
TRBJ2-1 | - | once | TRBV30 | CAWAQLQASLTYNEQFF | TGTGCCTGGGCCCAACTGCAGGCAAGCCTAACTTACAATGAGCAGTTCTTC
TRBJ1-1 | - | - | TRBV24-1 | CATRGTGTEAFF | TGTGCCACCAGGGGAACAGGAACTGAAGCTTTCTTT
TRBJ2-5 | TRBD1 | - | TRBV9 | CASSAMTGGQETQYF | TGTGCCAGCAGCGCAATGACAGGGGGCCAAGAGACCCAGTACTTC
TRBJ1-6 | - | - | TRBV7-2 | CASSQAVSGSSYNSPLHF | TGTGCCAGCAGCCAGGCGGTTAGCGGGAGCTCCTATAATTCACCCCTCCACTTT
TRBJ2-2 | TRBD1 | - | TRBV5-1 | CASSLGHRGTGELFF | TGCGCCAGCAGCTTAGGTCACAGGGGAACCGGGGAGCTGTTTTTT
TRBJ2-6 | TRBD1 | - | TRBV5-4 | CASSSGQGPSGANVLTF | TGTGCCAGCAGCTCGGGACAGGGGCCCTCTGGGGCCAACGTCCTGACTTTC
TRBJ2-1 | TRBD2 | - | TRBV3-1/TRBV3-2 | CASSLMTSGMGNEQFF | TGTGCCAGCAGCCTGATGACTAGCGGGATGGGGAATGAGCAGTTCTTC
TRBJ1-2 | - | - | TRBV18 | CASSPLRGAGNYGYTF | TGTGCCAGCTCACCACTACGGGGGGCTGGAAACTATGGCTACACCTTC
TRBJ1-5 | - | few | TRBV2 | CASTGLVNQPQHF | TGTGCCAGCACAGGGTTGGTCAATCAGCCCCAGCATTTT
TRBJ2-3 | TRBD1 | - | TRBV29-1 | CSHRGQADTQYF | TGCAGCCACAGGGGGCAGGCAGATACGCAGTATTTT
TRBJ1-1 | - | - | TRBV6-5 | CASNRGLNTEAFF | TGTGCCAGCAATAGGGGATTGAACACTGAAGCTTTCTTT
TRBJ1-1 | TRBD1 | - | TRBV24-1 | CATSDADRAEAFF | TGTGCCACCAGTGATGCTGACAGGGCCGAAGCTTTCTTT
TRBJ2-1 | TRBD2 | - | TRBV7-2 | CASSLDSGRAYNEQFF | TGTGCCAGCAGCTTAGATAGCGGGAGGGCCTACAATGAGCAGTTCTTC
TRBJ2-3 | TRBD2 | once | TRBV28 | CASGILAGGAYGTQYF | TGTGCCAGCGGAATTTTAGCGGGAGGAGCCTATGGTACGCAGTATTTT
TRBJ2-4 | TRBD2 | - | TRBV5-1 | CASSPQTSQGKNIQYF | TGCGCCAGCAGCCCCCAGACTAGCCAAGGCAAAAACATTCAGTACTTC
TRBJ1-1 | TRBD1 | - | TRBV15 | CATSRDGTGNTEAFF | TGTGCCACCAGCAGAGACGGGACAGGGAACACTGAAGCTTTCTTT
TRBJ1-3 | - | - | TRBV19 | CASTPFTAAGNTIYF | TGTGCCAGTACCCCTTTTACCGCAGCGGGAAACACCATATATTTT
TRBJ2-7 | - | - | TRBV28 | CASSGFGSAYEQYF | TGTGCCAGCAGTGGGTTCGGGAGTGCCTACGAGCAGTACTTC
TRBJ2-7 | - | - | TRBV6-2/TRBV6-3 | CASSPIKQGYEQYF | TGTGCCAGCAGCCCAATAAAACAGGGATACGAGCAGTACTTC
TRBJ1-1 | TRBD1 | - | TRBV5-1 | CASSLWDRENTEAFF | TGCGCCAGCAGCTTGTGGGACAGGGAAAACACTGAAGCTTTCTTT
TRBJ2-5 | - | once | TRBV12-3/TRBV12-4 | CASTQGIGETQYF | TGTGCCAGCACCCAGGGTATTGGGGAGACCCAGTACTTC
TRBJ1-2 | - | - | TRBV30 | CAWEQGGGYTF | TGTGCCTGGGAACAGGGTGGTGGCTACACCTTC
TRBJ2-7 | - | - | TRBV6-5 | CASSYNGYEQYF | TGTGCCAGCAGTTACAACGGCTACGAGCAGTACTTC
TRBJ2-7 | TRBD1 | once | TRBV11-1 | CASSVQGADSYEQYF | TGTGCCAGCAGCGTACAGGGGGCTGACTCCTACGAGCAGTACTTC